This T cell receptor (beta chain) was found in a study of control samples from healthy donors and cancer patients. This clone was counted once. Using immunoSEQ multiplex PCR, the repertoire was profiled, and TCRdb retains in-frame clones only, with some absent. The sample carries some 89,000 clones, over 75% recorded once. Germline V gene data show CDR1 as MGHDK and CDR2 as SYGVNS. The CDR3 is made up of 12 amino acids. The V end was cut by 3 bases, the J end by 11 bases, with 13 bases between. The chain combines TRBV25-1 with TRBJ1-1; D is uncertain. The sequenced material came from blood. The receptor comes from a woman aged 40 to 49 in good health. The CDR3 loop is CASSDPGRTAFF. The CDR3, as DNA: TGTGCCAGCAGTGACCCGGGTCGTACGGCTTTCTTT.